This T cell receptor (beta chain) was identified in a study of molecular identifiers for immune sequencing clone quantification. Sorting selected naive CD8 T cells with a CD8+CD4-CCR7+CD45RA+ phenotype. A single record per CDR3 protein comes from TCRdb applying MiXCR to the PCR reads. Among roughly 320,000 distinct CDR3 sequences listed, 20% to 25% were seen once. Germline CDR1 is MNHEY and CDR2 is SVGAGI. The trim removed 2 bases at V and 7 bases at J, leaving 11 bases unmatched. The CDR3 sequence is 16 residues long. This chain connects TRBV6-5 to TRBJ2-7, with 10 bases identical to TRBD1. Sequenced material: naive CD8+ T cells from blood, with Jurkat cell RNA spiked in. The subset denotes: FACS-sorted CD8+CD4-CCR7+CD45RA+ naive T cells. The TCR sequence derives from a human donor in good health. Some libraries in this study had Jurkat cell RNA spiked in. For the CDR3, the DNA is TGTGCCAGCAGTTACGGCCCGGGACAGGGGACCGAAGAGCAGTACTTC. It specifies CASSYGPGQGTEEQYF.